This T cell receptor (beta chain) was recorded in a study of cytomegalovirus exposure and HLA in healthy donors. Primers included in the PCR were 60 Vbeta and 13 Jbeta primers. Data came from immunoSEQ multiplex PCR; TCRdb stores just in-frame clones and leaves some out. The sample lists some 67,000 clones; around 87% were seen once. Germline CDR1 is SQVTM and CDR2 is ANQGSEA. The CDR3 is 17 amino acids. Between the trimmed V and J ends, which lost 1 base and 4 bases, there was a span of 21 bases. Sequencing was performed on PBMCs. The rearrangement uses TRBV29-1 and TRBJ2-3, with a tentative D call TRBD1 (6 bases). This receptor was taken from a woman between 25 and 40 years old in good health and CMV-seropositive. The CDR3 DNA reads TGCAGCGTTGAAGTGGGTCTTGGACAGTCTGATGCAGATACGCAGTATTTT. Amino acid sequence: CSVEVGLGQSDADTQYF.